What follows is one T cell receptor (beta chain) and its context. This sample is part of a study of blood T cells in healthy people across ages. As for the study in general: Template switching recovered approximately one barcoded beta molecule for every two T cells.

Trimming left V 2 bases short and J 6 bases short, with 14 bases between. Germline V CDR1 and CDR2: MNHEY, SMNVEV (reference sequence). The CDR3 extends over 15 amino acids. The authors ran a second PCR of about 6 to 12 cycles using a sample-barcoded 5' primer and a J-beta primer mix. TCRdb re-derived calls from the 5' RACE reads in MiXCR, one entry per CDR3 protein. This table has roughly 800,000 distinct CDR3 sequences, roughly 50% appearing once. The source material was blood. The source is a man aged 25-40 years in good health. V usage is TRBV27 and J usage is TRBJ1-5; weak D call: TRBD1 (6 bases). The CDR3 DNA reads TGTGCCAGCAGTTTAAAACCCCAGGGGATTCAGCCCCAGCATTTT. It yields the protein CASSLKPQGIQPQHF.